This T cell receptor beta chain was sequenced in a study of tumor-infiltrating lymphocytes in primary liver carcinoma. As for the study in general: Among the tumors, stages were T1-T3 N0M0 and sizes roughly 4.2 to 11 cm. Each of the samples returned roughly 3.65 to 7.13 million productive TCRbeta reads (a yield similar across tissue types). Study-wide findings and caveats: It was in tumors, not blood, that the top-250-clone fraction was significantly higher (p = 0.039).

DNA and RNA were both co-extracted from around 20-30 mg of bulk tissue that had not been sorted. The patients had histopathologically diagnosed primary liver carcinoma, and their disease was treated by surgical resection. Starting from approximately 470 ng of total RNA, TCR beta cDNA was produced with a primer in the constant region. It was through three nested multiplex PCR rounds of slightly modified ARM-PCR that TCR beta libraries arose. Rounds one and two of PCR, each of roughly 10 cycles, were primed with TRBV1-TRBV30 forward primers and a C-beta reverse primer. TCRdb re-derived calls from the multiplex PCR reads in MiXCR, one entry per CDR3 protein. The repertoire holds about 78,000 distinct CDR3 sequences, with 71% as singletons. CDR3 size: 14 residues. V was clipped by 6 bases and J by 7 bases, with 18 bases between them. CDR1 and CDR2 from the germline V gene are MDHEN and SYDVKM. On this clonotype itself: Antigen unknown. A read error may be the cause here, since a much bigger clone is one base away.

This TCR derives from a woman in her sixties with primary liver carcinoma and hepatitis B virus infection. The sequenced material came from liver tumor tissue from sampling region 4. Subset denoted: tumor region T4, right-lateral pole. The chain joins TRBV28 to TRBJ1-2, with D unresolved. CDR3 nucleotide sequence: TGTGCCAGCAGCCAGCTTCCGCAACTCTTTGGCTACACCTTC. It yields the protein CASSQLPQLFGYTF.